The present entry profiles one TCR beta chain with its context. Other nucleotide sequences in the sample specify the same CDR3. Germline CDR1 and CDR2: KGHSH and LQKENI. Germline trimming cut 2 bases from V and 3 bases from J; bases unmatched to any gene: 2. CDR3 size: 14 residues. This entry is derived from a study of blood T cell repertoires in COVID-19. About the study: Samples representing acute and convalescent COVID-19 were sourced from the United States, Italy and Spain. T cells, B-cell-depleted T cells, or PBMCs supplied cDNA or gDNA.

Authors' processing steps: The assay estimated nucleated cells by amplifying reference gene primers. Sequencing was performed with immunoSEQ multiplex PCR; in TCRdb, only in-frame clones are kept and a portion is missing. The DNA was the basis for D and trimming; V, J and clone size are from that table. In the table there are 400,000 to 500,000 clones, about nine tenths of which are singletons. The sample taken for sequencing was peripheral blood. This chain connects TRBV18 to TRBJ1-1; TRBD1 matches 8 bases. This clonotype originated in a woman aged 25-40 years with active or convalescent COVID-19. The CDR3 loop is CASSPGQGYTEAFF. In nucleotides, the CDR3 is TGTGCCAGCTCACCAGGACAGGGTTACACTGAAGCTTTCTTT.